This T cell receptor (beta chain) comes out of a study of blood T cell repertoires in COVID-19. Study information: Both acute and convalescent COVID-19 samples were obtained from the United States, Italy and Spain. The analysed material was cDNA or gDNA that came from T cells, B-cell-depleted T cells, or PBMCs.

The Seattle patients joined while their infection was active and were tracked longitudinally afterward. In the original processing: Estimation of nucleated cell counts relied on the amplification of reference gene primers. The table came from immunoSEQ multiplex PCR; TCRdb's copy has only in-frame clones and leaves some out. V, J and clone size derive from that table, while D and trimming were established from the DNA sequence. The table lists some 300,000 clones, nearly 90% of them singletons. Germline lookup yields CDR1 LGHDT and CDR2 YNNKEL (reference sequence). Trimming at V came to 7 bases and at J to 9 bases, leaving 15 bases not matched to a gene. The CDR3 length is 14 residues.

V is TRBV3-1 (or the pseudogene TRBV3-2) and J is TRBJ2-7; TRBD2 agrees at 7 bases. Sequences were obtained from peripheral blood. This receptor was obtained from a woman aged 40 to 50 with COVID-19, enrolled during active disease. CDR3 in amino acids: CASNLGKGRVGQYF. For the CDR3, the DNA is TGTGCCAGCAACCTTGGGAAAGGGAGGGTAGGGCAGTACTTC.